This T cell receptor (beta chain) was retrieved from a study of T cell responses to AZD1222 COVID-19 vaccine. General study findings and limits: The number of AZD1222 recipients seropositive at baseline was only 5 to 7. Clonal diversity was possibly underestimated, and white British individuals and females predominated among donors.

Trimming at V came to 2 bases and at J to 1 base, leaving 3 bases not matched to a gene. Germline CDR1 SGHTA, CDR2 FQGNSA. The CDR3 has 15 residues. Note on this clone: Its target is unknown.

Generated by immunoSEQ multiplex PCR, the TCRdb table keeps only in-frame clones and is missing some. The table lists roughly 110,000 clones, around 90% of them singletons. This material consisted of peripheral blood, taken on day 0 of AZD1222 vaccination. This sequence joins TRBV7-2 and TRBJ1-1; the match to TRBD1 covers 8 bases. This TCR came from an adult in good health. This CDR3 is CASSLLGTGNTEAFF. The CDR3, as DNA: TGTGCCAGCAGCTTACTCGGGACAGGGAACACTGAAGCTTTCTTT.